A selection of T cell receptor beta chains follows, all from one sample in a study of identical twins. TCRdb fed the 5' RACE reads into MiXCR, producing one record per CDR3 protein. Of about 920,000 distinct CDR3 sequences detected, 9% to 15% appear once; the ten largest clones hold around 1.5%. This sample also belongs to another study, concerning yellow fever vaccine responses in identical twins.

Input material: PBMCs. Every receptor here comes from a woman between 18 and 29 years old in good health. Both conserved end residues are part of each CDR3. D genes are given only for firm matches. Some rows have no size entry. The others give once, few or many, or a class for an expanded clone.

D: TRBD1
size: many
J: TRBJ2-5
V: TRBV12-3/TRBV12-4
DNA: TGTGCCAGCAGTCCCACAGGGGGAGAGACCCAGTACTTC
CDR3: CASSPTGGETQYF

D: -
size: -
J: TRBJ1-6
V: TRBV11-2
DNA: TGTGCCAGCAGCTTAGAAGGTTTCAGCTCCTATAATTCACCCCTCCACTTT
CDR3: CASSLEGFSSYNSPLHF

D: -
size: -
J: TRBJ1-5
V: TRBV4-1
DNA: TGCGCCAGCAGCCAAGTGACAGTGGACCAGCCCCAGCATTTT
CDR3: CASSQVTVDQPQHF

D: TRBD2
size: few
J: TRBJ2-5
V: TRBV7-9
DNA: TGTGCCAGCAGCTTAGAACTAGCGGGATCTCGTGGGGAGACCCAGTACTTC
CDR3: CASSLELAGSRGETQYF

D: -
size: -
J: TRBJ2-5
V: TRBV7-9
DNA: TGTGCCAGCAGCCCTGCCCCCGGAGAGACCCAGTACTTC
CDR3: CASSPAPGETQYF

D: -
size: few
J: TRBJ2-1
V: TRBV5-6
DNA: TGTGCCAGCAGCTTGGGGGGGGATGTCGATGAGCAGTTCTTC
CDR3: CASSLGGDVDEQFF

D: TRBD2
size: few
J: TRBJ2-1
V: TRBV6-4
DNA: TGTGCCAGCAGTGACTCGGGGGGGGTAAGGTACAATGAGCAGTTCTTC
CDR3: CASSDSGGVRYNEQFF

D: -
size: few
J: TRBJ2-7
V: TRBV19
DNA: TGTGCCAGTAGTATACGGGTTGGGAGCCGGAACGAGCAGTACTTC
CDR3: CASSIRVGSRNEQYF

D: -
size: many
J: TRBJ1-2
V: TRBV14
DNA: TGTGCCAGCAGCCAAAAGTTTGGGGGGCTTCCAAATTTCTATGGCTACACCTTC
CDR3: CASSQKFGGLPNFYGYTF

D: -
size: few
J: TRBJ1-5
V: TRBV5-5
DNA: TGTGCCAGCAGCCTTGACACTAATCAGCCCCAGCATTTT
CDR3: CASSLDTNQPQHF

D: TRBD2
size: many
J: TRBJ2-3
V: TRBV12-3/TRBV12-4
DNA: TGTGCCAGCAGCTACCGCGGGGCTAGCGGGAGCACAGATACGCAGTATTTT
CDR3: CASSYRGASGSTDTQYF

D: -
size: few
J: TRBJ2-1
V: TRBV20-1
DNA: TGCAGCGGCAGCGTCGAGAGGAATGAGCAGTTCTTC
CDR3: CSGSVERNEQFF

D: -
size: many
J: TRBJ2-1
V: TRBV5-1
DNA: TGCGCCAGCACTCCGGATTACAATGAGCAGTTCTTC
CDR3: CASTPDYNEQFF

D: TRBD2
size: few
J: TRBJ2-3
V: TRBV11-2
DNA: TGTGCCAGCAGCTTAGGGACTAGCGGATACACAGATACGCAGTATTTT
CDR3: CASSLGTSGYTDTQYF

D: -
size: few
J: TRBJ2-1
V: TRBV5-1
DNA: TGCGCCAGCAGCTTGTTGTGGGAGGCGAACAATGAGCAGTTCTTC
CDR3: CASSLLWEANNEQFF

D: TRBD2
size: few
J: TRBJ2-5
V: TRBV7-9
DNA: TGTGCCAGCAGCCCCCCGGGGGGTTGGGAGACCCAGTACTTC
CDR3: CASSPPGGWETQYF

D: TRBD2
size: -
J: TRBJ2-1
V: TRBV10-3
DNA: TGTGCCATCAGTTCTAGCGGGGGTTCCTACAATGAGCAGTTCTTC
CDR3: CAISSSGGSYNEQFF

D: TRBD1
size: few
J: TRBJ2-7
V: TRBV9
DNA: TGTGCCAGCAGCGAGGGGGGACAGGGACGTCGGGAGCAGTACTTC
CDR3: CASSEGGQGRREQYF

D: -
size: -
J: TRBJ2-7
V: TRBV20-1
DNA: TGCAGTGCCCGTCACACCTACGAGCAGTACTTC
CDR3: CSARHTYEQYF

D: TRBD1
size: few
J: TRBJ2-2
V: TRBV4-2
DNA: TGTGCCAGCACCCAACCTGACAGGGTGGACACCGGGGAGCTGTTTTTT
CDR3: CASTQPDRVDTGELFF

D: -
size: few
J: TRBJ2-7
V: TRBV6-5
DNA: TGTGCCAGCAGTTTTAGCCTGGGCTACGAGCAGTACTTC
CDR3: CASSFSLGYEQYF

D: -
size: -
J: TRBJ2-3
V: TRBV15
DNA: TGTGCCACCAGCAGAGTGGCAGGTATCTCAGATACGCAGTATTTT
CDR3: CATSRVAGISDTQYF

D: TRBD2
size: -
J: TRBJ2-4
V: TRBV3-1
DNA: TGTGCCAGCAGCCAAATAGCGGGGGGCTACAAAAACATTCAGTACTTC
CDR3: CASSQIAGGYKNIQYF

D: TRBD2
size: once
J: TRBJ2-5
V: TRBV7-2
DNA: TGTGCCAGCACCATTGGGACTAGCGGTCCCTCCACCCAGTACTTC
CDR3: CASTIGTSGPSTQYF

D: -
size: few
J: TRBJ2-4
V: TRBV15
DNA: TGTGCCACCAGCAGAGATGGATTCGGGAATTTGGGCAAAAACATTCAGTACTTC
CDR3: CATSRDGFGNLGKNIQYF

D: -
size: -
J: TRBJ2-2
V: TRBV7-9
DNA: TGTGCCAGCAGCTTAGCGAGGATTGACACCGGGGAGCTGTTTTTT
CDR3: CASSLARIDTGELFF

D: -
size: few
J: TRBJ1-2
V: TRBV7-9
DNA: TGTGCCAGCAGCTTCGGGGGGACTAACTATGGCTACACCTTC
CDR3: CASSFGGTNYGYTF

D: -
size: few
J: TRBJ1-5
V: TRBV2
DNA: TGTGCCAGCAGTGAAGACAGTTGGGGTAGTCAGCCCCAGCATTTT
CDR3: CASSEDSWGSQPQHF

D: TRBD2
size: -
J: TRBJ2-1
V: TRBV12-5
DNA: TGTGCTAGTGGTGTAGCGGGTCCCACCAATGAGCAGTTCTTC
CDR3: CASGVAGPTNEQFF

D: -
size: many
J: TRBJ1-1
V: TRBV3-1
DNA: TGTGCCAGCAGCCAAGACTCTCAGAAGAACACTGAAGCTTTCTTT
CDR3: CASSQDSQKNTEAFF

D: -
size: -
J: TRBJ1-1
V: TRBV11-2
DNA: TGTGCCAGCAGCCCCGCCCTGGTCCAGGTTCCTGAAGCTTTCTTT
CDR3: CASSPALVQVPEAFF

D: -
size: few
J: TRBJ1-2
V: TRBV9
DNA: TGTGCCAGCAGCTACAACCGGGGGCCTGGCTACACCTTC
CDR3: CASSYNRGPGYTF

D: -
size: many
J: TRBJ1-2
V: TRBV7-2
DNA: TGTGCCAGCAGTTTATCCGCTCCCCAAGGTGGCTACACCTTC
CDR3: CASSLSAPQGGYTF

D: TRBD2
size: -
J: TRBJ2-1
V: TRBV20-1
DNA: TGCAGTGCCAAGGGGACTAGCGTCTCCTCGGGTTACAATGAGCAGTTCTTC
CDR3: CSAKGTSVSSGYNEQFF

D: TRBD2
size: -
J: TRBJ2-7
V: TRBV19
DNA: TGTGCCAGTAGTTCTGGCGGGGGATACGAGCAGTACTTC
CDR3: CASSSGGGYEQYF

D: TRBD2
size: -
J: TRBJ2-3
V: TRBV28
DNA: TGTGCCACACTAGCGGGGGGGCCCCCAGATACGCAGTATTTT
CDR3: CATLAGGPPDTQYF

D: -
size: -
J: TRBJ2-2
V: TRBV10-3
DNA: TGTGCCATCAGTGAGTCGAGAGGAGGAAGCCTCAACACCGGGGAGCTGTTTTTT
CDR3: CAISESRGGSLNTGELFF